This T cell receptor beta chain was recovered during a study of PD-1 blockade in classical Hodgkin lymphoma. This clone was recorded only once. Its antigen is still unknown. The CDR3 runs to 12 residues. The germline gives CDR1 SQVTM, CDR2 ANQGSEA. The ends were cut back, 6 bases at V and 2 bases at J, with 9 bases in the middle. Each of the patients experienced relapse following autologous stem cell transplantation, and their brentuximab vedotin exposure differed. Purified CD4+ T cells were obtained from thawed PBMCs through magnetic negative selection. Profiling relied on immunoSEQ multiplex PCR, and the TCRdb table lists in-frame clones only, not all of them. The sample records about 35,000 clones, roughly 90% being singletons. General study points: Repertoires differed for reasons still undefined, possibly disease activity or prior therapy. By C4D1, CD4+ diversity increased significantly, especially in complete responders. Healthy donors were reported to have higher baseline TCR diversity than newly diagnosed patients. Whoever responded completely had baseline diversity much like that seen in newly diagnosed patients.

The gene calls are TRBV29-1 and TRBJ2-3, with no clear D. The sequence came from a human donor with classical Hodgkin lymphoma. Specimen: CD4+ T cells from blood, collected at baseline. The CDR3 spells CSVSSDTDTQYF. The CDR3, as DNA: TGCAGCGTCTCTTCGGACACAGATACGCAGTATTTT.